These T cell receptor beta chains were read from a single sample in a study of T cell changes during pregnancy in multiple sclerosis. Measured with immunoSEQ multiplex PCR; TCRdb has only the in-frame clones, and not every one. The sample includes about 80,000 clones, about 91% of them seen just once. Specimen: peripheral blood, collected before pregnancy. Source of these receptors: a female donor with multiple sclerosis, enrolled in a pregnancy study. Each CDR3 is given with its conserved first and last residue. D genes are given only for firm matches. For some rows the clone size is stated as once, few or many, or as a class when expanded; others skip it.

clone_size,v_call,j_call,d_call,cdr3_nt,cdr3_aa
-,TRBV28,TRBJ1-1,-,TGTGCCAGCAGTTCCCTCGTCCCTAACACTGAAGCTTTCTTT,CASSSLVPNTEAFF
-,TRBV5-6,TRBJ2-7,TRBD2,TGTGCCAGCAGCTGGGGGACTAGCGGGGCCTCCTACGAGCAGTACTTC,CASSWGTSGASYEQYF
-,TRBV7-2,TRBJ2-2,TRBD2,TGTGCCAGCAGCGGGAGGACTAGCGACACCGGGGAGCTGTTTTTT,CASSGRTSDTGELFF
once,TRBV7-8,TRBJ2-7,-,TGTGCCAGCAGCTTCTCCCCTAGCAGCTACGAGCAGTACTTC,CASSFSPSSYEQYF
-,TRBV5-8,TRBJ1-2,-,TGTGCCAGCAGCCCGGGGGGGTACTATGGCTACACCTTC,CASSPGGYYGYTF
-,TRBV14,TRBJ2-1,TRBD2,TGTGCCAGCAGCCAAGTGTGGTTAGCGGGGTTTAACAATGAGCAGTTCTTC,CASSQVWLAGFNNEQFF
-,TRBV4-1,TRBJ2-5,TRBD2,TGCGCCAGCAGCCGAAATAGCGGGAGTCTAGAGACCCAGTACTTC,CASSRNSGSLETQYF
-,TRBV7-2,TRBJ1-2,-,TGTGCCAGCAGCTTAGGAGGTCAGCGGAGGGCGGAGAATGGCTACACCTTC,CASSLGGQRRAENGYTF
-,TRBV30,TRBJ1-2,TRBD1,TGTGCCTGGAGTGTTCGGCAGGGGGATGCTGGCTACACCTTC,CAWSVRQGDAGYTF
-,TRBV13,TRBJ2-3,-,TGTGCCAGCAGACCGGGCGGGATCACAGATACGCAGTATTTT,CASRPGGITDTQYF
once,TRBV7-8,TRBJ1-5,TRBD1,TGTGCCAGCAGCACAAACAGGGGGCCGGATCAGCCCCAGCATTTT,CASSTNRGPDQPQHF
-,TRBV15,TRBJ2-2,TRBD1,TGTGCCACCAGCACCGGGACAGCTAGTAACACCGGGGAGCTGTTTTTT,CATSTGTASNTGELFF
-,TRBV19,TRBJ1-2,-,TGTGCCAGTAGTAGACGGACAGCCCCTAACTATGGCTACACCTTC,CASSRRTAPNYGYTF
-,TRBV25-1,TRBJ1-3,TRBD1,TGTGCCAGCAGTCAACAGGGGATCTCTGGAAACACCATATATTTT,CASSQQGISGNTIYF
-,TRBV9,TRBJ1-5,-,TGTGCCAGCAGCGTAATGGCAGAACCCAATCAGCCCCAGCATTTT,CASSVMAEPNQPQHF
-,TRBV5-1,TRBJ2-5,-,TGCGCCAGCAGCTCGGGACATGAGATAGAGACCCAGTACTTC,CASSSGHEIETQYF
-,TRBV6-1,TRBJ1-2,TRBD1,TGTGCCAGCAGTGAAGCGCCAGGGGGCAGCTATGGCTACACCTTC,CASSEAPGGSYGYTF
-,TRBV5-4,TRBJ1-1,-,TGTGCCAGCAGGGACACAATCCTTGGTAACACTGAAGCTTTCTTT,CASRDTILGNTEAFF
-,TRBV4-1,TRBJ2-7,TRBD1,TGCGCCAGCAGCCAACGACAGGGGACAAGGTACGAGCAGTACTTC,CASSQRQGTRYEQYF
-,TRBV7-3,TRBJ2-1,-,TGTGCCAGCAGCTTAACAGCCTTTGGTGAGCAGTTCTTC,CASSLTAFGEQFF
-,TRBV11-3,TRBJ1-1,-,TGTGCCAGCAGCTTACTGGACACGACTGAAGCTTTCTTT,CASSLLDTTEAFF
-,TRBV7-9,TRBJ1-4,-,TGTGCCAGCAGCTCGGAGGAAAAACTGTTTTTT,CASSSEEKLFF